This T cell receptor beta chain was sequenced in a study of PD-1 blockade in classical Hodgkin lymphoma. Specified time point: newly diagnosed, previously untreated cHL patient sample. Thawed PBMCs were the source of CD4+ T cells, purified by magnetic negative selection. Repertoires were generated with immunoSEQ multiplex PCR, while TCRdb's copy carries only in-frame clones and drops some. The data contain tens of thousands of clones, about 88% of them singletons. Trimming removed 4 bases from V and 1 base from J, with 11 bases in between. CDR3 size: 14 residues. CDR1 and CDR2 from the germline V gene are MNHEY and SMNVEV (reference sequence).

The clonotype comes from a human donor with classical Hodgkin lymphoma. The sequenced sample was CD4+ T cells from blood. The J gene is TRBJ2-7, the V gene TRBV27; a possible D gene is TRBD2 (6 bases). The CDR3 region is CASSYRERSYEQYF. CDR3 nucleotide sequence: TGTGCCAGCAGTTACCGGGAGAGGTCCTACGAGCAGTACTTC.